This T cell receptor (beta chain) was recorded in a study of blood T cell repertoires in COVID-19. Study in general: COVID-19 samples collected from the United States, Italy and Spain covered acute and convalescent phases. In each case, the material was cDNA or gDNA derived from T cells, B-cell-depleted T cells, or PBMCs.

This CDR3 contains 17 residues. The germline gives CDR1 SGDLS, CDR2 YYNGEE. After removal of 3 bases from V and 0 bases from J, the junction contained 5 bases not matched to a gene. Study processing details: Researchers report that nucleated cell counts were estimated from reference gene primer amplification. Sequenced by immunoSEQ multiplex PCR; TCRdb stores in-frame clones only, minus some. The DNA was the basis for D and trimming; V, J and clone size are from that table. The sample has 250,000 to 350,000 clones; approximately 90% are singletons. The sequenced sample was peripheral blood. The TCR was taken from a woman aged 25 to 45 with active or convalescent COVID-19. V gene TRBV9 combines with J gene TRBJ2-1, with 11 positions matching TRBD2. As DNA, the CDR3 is TGTGCCAGCAGCGCTCCGACTAGCGGGGTCTCCTACAATGAGCAGTTCTTC. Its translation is CASSAPTSGVSYNEQFF.